In its sample, the clone carrying this TCR beta chain was seen many times. The antigen is unknown. Individual cDNA molecules carried attached unique molecular identifiers. TCRdb independently ran MiXCR on the 5' RACE reads; one entry per CDR3 protein. Of around 34,000 distinct CDR3 sequences in the sample, under 5% were seen once. This CDR3 is built from 15 residues. V dropped 6 bases and J dropped 4; count of bases not matched to a gene: 8. In germline, CDR1 is SGHDN, CDR2 FVKESK. The data stem from a study of early T cells in non-severe SARS-CoV-2 infection. At the level of the study: Whole-blood bulk RNA, unsorted, was sequenced, and chains were unpaired. Whole-study findings and limits: There was a bias toward anti-spike CD8 responses in VDJdb matching, which missed private and CD4 specificities.

This receptor was obtained from an adult who was a healthcare worker with PCR-confirmed SARS-CoV-2 infection or an uninfected control (not recorded which). The chain links TRBV14 to TRBJ1-4; 7 nucleotides align to TRBD1. The sequencing sample was made of whole blood. The CDR3 protein is CASSLLGTVNEKLFF. In DNA, the CDR3 is TGTGCCAGCAGTCTACTCGGGACAGTTAATGAAAAACTGTTTTTT.